Listed below are T cell receptor beta chains from one sample, sequenced in a study of T cells in Graves' hyperthyroidism and ophthalmopathy. TCRdb called the multiplex PCR reads again in MiXCR, with one record for every CDR3 protein. The profile shows hundreds of thousands of distinct CDR3 sequences, 14% to 15% of them singletons. Sequencing used blood. These receptors were collected from a young man with Graves' ophthalmopathy. Each CDR3 is given with its conserved first and last residue. A D gene is named only where the DNA matches it firmly. Rows give clone size only sometimes, using once, few, many, or a class for an expanded clone.

J: TRBJ2-1
size: many
V: TRBV11-2
D: -
CDR3: CASSSYYTDIYNEQFF
DNA: TGTGCCAGCAGCTCGTATTATACGGACATCTACAATGAGCAGTTCTTC

J: TRBJ2-7
size: many
V: TRBV5-1
D: -
CDR3: CASSLYPGQGYEQYF
DNA: TGCGCCAGCAGCTTATATCCGGGACAAGGTTACGAGCAGTACTTC

J: TRBJ2-7
size: many
V: TRBV12-3/TRBV12-4
D: TRBD1
CDR3: CASSPGQGWYKQYF
DNA: TGTGCCAGCAGTCCGGGACAGGGGTGGTACAAGCAGTACTTC

J: TRBJ2-5
size: many
V: TRBV30
D: -
CDR3: CAWSVNGETQYF
DNA: TGTGCCTGGAGTGTAAACGGAGAGACCCAGTACTTC

J: TRBJ2-7
size: many
V: TRBV5-1
D: -
CDR3: CASSLGPEAYEQYF
DNA: TGCGCCAGCAGCTTGGGGCCGGAAGCCTACGAGCAGTACTTC

J: TRBJ1-1
size: once
V: TRBV12-3/TRBV12-4
D: -
CDR3: CASSQTDWVDTEAFF
DNA: TGTGCCAGCAGCCAGACTGACTGGGTTGACACTGAAGCTTTCTTT

J: TRBJ2-4
size: -
V: TRBV18
D: -
CDR3: CASSPPGDSLAKNIQYF
DNA: TGTGCCAGCTCACCACCAGGAGACAGCCTAGCCAAAAACATTCAGTACTTC

J: TRBJ2-2
size: few
V: TRBV10-3
D: -
CDR3: CAIAAGWDTGELFF
DNA: TGTGCCATCGCGGCAGGGTGGGACACCGGGGAGCTGTTTTTT

J: TRBJ1-4
size: many
V: TRBV27
D: -
CDR3: CASSVKGRDNEKLFF
DNA: TGTGCCAGCAGTGTTAAGGGACGAGATAATGAAAAACTGTTTTTT

J: TRBJ1-5
size: -
V: TRBV10-3
D: -
CDR3: CAISEVAAPASNQPQHF
DNA: TGTGCCATCAGTGAGGTTGCAGCGCCTGCCAGCAATCAGCCCCAGCATTTT

J: TRBJ2-1
size: many
V: TRBV7-8
D: -
CDR3: CASSTQGQSANYNEQFF
DNA: TGTGCCAGCAGCACACAAGGACAGTCCGCGAACTACAATGAGCAGTTCTTC

J: TRBJ2-7
size: -
V: TRBV9
D: TRBD1
CDR3: CASSEGGWGTGSSYEQYF
DNA: TGTGCCAGCAGCGAGGGAGGCTGGGGGACAGGGTCATCCTACGAGCAGTACTTC

J: TRBJ2-3
size: many
V: TRBV6-1
D: -
CDR3: CASRDSGWNTDTQYF
DNA: TGTGCCAGCAGGGACTCAGGTTGGAACACAGATACGCAGTATTTT

J: TRBJ2-3
size: -
V: TRBV5-6
D: -
CDR3: CASSLDPTRDTQYF
DNA: TGTGCCAGCAGCTTGGACCCGACACGGGATACGCAGTATTTT

J: TRBJ1-5
size: many
V: TRBV12-3/TRBV12-4
D: -
CDR3: CASSSEQGGSQPQHF
DNA: TGTGCCAGCAGTTCAGAACAGGGTGGTAGTCAGCCCCAGCATTTT

J: TRBJ2-7
size: many
V: TRBV20-1
D: -
CDR3: CSASPEGQSSYEQYF
DNA: TGCAGTGCCAGCCCAGAGGGGCAGAGCTCCTACGAGCAGTACTTC

J: TRBJ1-6
size: -
V: TRBV7-2
D: TRBD1
CDR3: CASSLGQGMGSPLHF
DNA: TGTGCCAGCAGCTTAGGACAGGGAATGGGGTCACCCCTCCACTTT

J: TRBJ2-5
size: -
V: TRBV7-8
D: -
CDR3: CASSLAELGQETQYF
DNA: TGTGCCAGCAGCTTAGCGGAACTAGGTCAAGAGACCCAGTACTTC

J: TRBJ1-1
size: -
V: TRBV20-1
D: -
CDR3: CSAEGSSNTEAFF
DNA: TGCAGTGCCGAGGGCAGTTCGAACACTGAAGCTTTCTTT